A selection of T cell receptor beta chains follows, all from one sample in a study of blood T cell repertoires in COVID-19. Measured with immunoSEQ multiplex PCR; TCRdb has only the in-frame clones, and not every one. Among about 74,000 clones listed, more than 90% were seen once. Sequencing was carried out using peripheral blood. Source of these receptors: a human donor in a cohort sampled during active COVID-19. Each CDR3 is given with its conserved first and last residue. A D gene is named only where the DNA matches it firmly. A clone size is listed for some rows: how often the clone was seen (once, few, many), or a class if it is expanded.

>TRBV5-1|TRBD2|TRBJ2-7|NA
CASSRSPREGSYEQYF
TGCGCCAGCAGCAGATCCCCTCGGGAGGGATCCTACGAGCAGTACTTC
>TRBV4-1|NA|TRBJ2-2|NA
CASSQRGGGTGELFF
TGCGCCAGCAGCCAACGAGGAGGCGGAACCGGGGAGCTGTTTTTT
>TRBV6-5|NA|TRBJ1-2|NA
CASTRSEGNGYTF
TGTGCCAGCACTAGATCGGAGGGGAATGGCTACACCTTC
>TRBV24-1|NA|TRBJ1-5|NA
CATSDRQGTNQPQHF
TGTGCCACCAGTGATCGGCAGGGAACGAATCAGCCCCAGCATTTT
>TRBV7-2|NA|TRBJ1-1|NA
CASSLGGGGKAFF
TGTGCCAGCAGCTTAGGCGGGGGGGGCAAAGCTTTCTTT
>TRBV6-2/TRBV6-3|NA|TRBJ1-5|NA
CASSPQGPTNQPQHF
TGTGCCAGCAGCCCTCAGGGCCCTACCAATCAGCCCCAGCATTTT
>TRBV7-3|NA|TRBJ2-3|NA
CASSHGGVRGTDTQYF
TGTGCCAGCAGCCACGGAGGGGTTAGAGGCACAGATACGCAGTATTTT
>TRBV5-4|TRBD1|TRBJ2-3|once
CASSFSLLGTGGTDTQYF
TGTGCCAGCAGCTTTAGCTTACTAGGGACAGGAGGCACAGATACGCAGTATTTT
>TRBV29-1|TRBD2|TRBJ2-1|NA
CSAVLAGQQFF
TGCAGCGCCGTCTTAGCGGGCCAGCAGTTCTTC
>TRBV4-3|TRBD1|TRBJ1-1|NA
CASSLDRGAEAFF
TGCGCCAGCAGCCTGGACAGGGGCGCTGAAGCTTTCTTT
>TRBV12-2|NA|TRBJ2-7|NA
CASRDAGTRGYEQYF
TGTGCAAGTCGCGACGCCGGGACTAGGGGCTACGAGCAGTACTTC
>TRBV21-1|NA|TRBJ2-1|few
CASSKGTGVLGASGRYPSYNEQFF
TGTGCCAGCAGCAAAGGAACAGGGGTTTTGGGGGCTAGCGGGAGGTATCCTTCCTACAATGAGCAGTTCTTC
>TRBV5-1|TRBD1|TRBJ1-6|NA
CASSPRTGDNSPLHF
TGCGCCAGCAGCCCAAGGACAGGGGATAATTCACCCCTCCACTTT
>TRBV4-1|TRBD2|TRBJ2-5|NA
CASSHEGLAGAETQYF
TGCGCCAGCAGCCATGAGGGACTAGCGGGAGCAGAGACCCAGTACTTC
>TRBV5-1|TRBD2|TRBJ2-2|NA
CASSSGGGTGELFF
TGCGCCAGCAGCTCGGGCGGGGGCACCGGGGAGCTGTTTTTT
>TRBV9|TRBD2|TRBJ2-5|NA
CASSVSGGSQETQYF
TGTGCCAGCAGCGTATCGGGAGGATCCCAAGAGACCCAGTACTTC
>TRBV5-8|TRBD1|TRBJ2-7|once
CASSLDRGQGHYEQYF
TGTGCCAGCAGCTTGGATAGGGGACAGGGCCACTACGAGCAGTACTTC
>TRBV7-3|TRBD2|TRBJ2-1|NA
CASSFLAGSSYNEQFF
TGTGCCAGCAGCTTCCTAGCGGGGAGCTCCTACAATGAGCAGTTCTTC
>TRBV9|NA|TRBJ2-5|few
CASSLGGAVQETQYF
TGTGCCAGCAGCTTAGGGGGAGCCGTCCAAGAGACCCAGTACTTC
>TRBV18|NA|TRBJ2-1|NA
CASSPTGVGYNEQFF
TGTGCCAGCTCACCGACGGGAGTCGGCTACAATGAGCAGTTCTTC
>TRBV5-1|NA|TRBJ1-1|NA
CASSLAVNTEAFF
TGCGCCAGCAGCTTGGCGGTGAACACTGAAGCTTTCTTT
>TRBV7-8|NA|TRBJ2-3|NA
CASSLWGTTSTDTQYF
TGTGCCAGCAGCTTATGGGGGACAACTAGCACAGATACGCAGTATTTT
>TRBV29-1|TRBD1|TRBJ2-3|NA
CSVAPDRGVFADTQYF
TGCAGCGTCGCACCAGACAGGGGAGTTTTCGCAGATACGCAGTATTTT
>TRBV24-1|NA|TRBJ2-3|NA
CATSDTYTDTQYF
TGTGCCACCAGTGATACTTACACAGATACGCAGTATTTT
>TRBV27|TRBD1|TRBJ1-2|once
CASSSVQGAGGYTF
TGTGCCAGCAGTTCAGTACAGGGGGCCGGTGGCTACACCTTC
>TRBV6-5|TRBD1|TRBJ2-4|NA
CASRNRGKNIQYF
TGTGCCAGCAGAAACAGGGGTAAAAACATTCAGTACTTC
>TRBV19|NA|TRBJ2-1|NA
CASSIKGGSSYNEQFF
TGTGCCAGTAGTATAAAGGGGGGGTCCTCCTACAATGAGCAGTTCTTC
>TRBV6-1|NA|TRBJ2-3|NA
CASSEARADTQYF
TGTGCCAGCAGTGAAGCCCGGGCAGATACGCAGTATTTT
>TRBV28|TRBD1|TRBJ2-7|NA
CASSFWTGGYEQYF
TGTGCCAGCAGTTTTTGGACAGGGGGCTACGAGCAGTACTTC
>TRBV4-3|NA|TRBJ2-5|once
CASSQGLGGETQYF
TGCGCCAGCAGCCAAGGATTGGGGGGAGAGACCCAGTACTTC
>TRBV9|TRBD2|TRBJ2-1|NA
CASAGTSGYNEQFF
TGTGCCAGCGCCGGGACTAGCGGATACAATGAGCAGTTCTTC
>TRBV5-6|NA|TRBJ2-7|NA
CASSLELEQYF
TGTGCCAGCAGCCTCGAGTTGGAGCAGTACTTC
>TRBV3-1/TRBV3-2|NA|TRBJ2-1|NA
CASSQELVTYNEQFF
TGTGCCAGCAGCCAAGAACTGGTGACCTACAATGAGCAGTTCTTC
>TRBV28|NA|TRBJ2-1|NA
CASSLGGNYNEQFF
TGTGCCAGCAGTTTAGGGGGGAACTACAATGAGCAGTTCTTC
>TRBV4-3|TRBD2|TRBJ2-3|once
CASSQVGSGVAIADTQYF
TGCGCCAGCAGCCAAGTGGGGAGCGGGGTAGCTATCGCAGATACGCAGTATTTT
>TRBV6-5|NA|TRBJ1-6|NA
CASSPGGQSSPLHF
TGTGCCAGCAGTCCCGGAGGACAGTCTTCACCCCTCCACTTT
>TRBV5-4|NA|TRBJ2-7|NA
CASSLVGSEREQYF
TGTGCCAGCAGCTTGGTAGGGAGTGAGCGCGAGCAGTACTTC
>TRBV5-6|NA|TRBJ2-1|NA
CASSPRGLNNEQFF
TGTGCCAGCAGCCCCCGGGGACTCAACAATGAGCAGTTCTTC
>TRBV7-6|TRBD2|TRBJ2-5|NA
CASSPGLAGGGETQYF
TGTGCCAGCAGCCCGGGACTAGCGGGAGGAGGGGAGACCCAGTACTTC
>TRBV5-1|NA|TRBJ2-7|NA
CASSLGYGGGGEQYF
TGCGCCAGCAGCTTGGGGTATGGCGGCGGAGGCGAGCAGTACTTC
>TRBV7-9|NA|TRBJ1-1|few
CASSFSREVTEAFF
TGTGCCAGCAGCTTCTCCAGGGAGGTCACTGAAGCTTTCTTT
>TRBV6-2/TRBV6-3|TRBD1|TRBJ2-7|NA
CASSFRTGRVKQYF
TGTGCCAGCAGTTTCCGGACAGGGCGTGTTAAGCAGTACTTC
>TRBV9|TRBD2|TRBJ2-3|NA
CASSVAAGAGTDTQYF
TGTGCCAGCAGCGTAGCTGCGGGAGCAGGCACAGATACGCAGTATTTT
>TRBV7-2|TRBD1|TRBJ1-2|NA
CASSLGQGQGYTF
TGTGCCAGCAGCCTCGGACAGGGCCAGGGCTACACCTTC
>TRBV6-2/TRBV6-3|NA|TRBJ2-3|NA
CASSSGFGGTDTQYF
TGTGCCAGCAGTTCAGGGTTTGGGGGCACAGATACGCAGTATTTT
>TRBV7-9|TRBD2|TRBJ2-7|NA
CASSSLAPATSGSGYEQYF
TGTGCCAGCAGCTCCTTAGCTCCCGCGACTAGCGGGAGTGGGTACGAGCAGTACTTC
>TRBV20-1|NA|TRBJ1-4|NA
CSARGPTTTTNEKLFF
TGCAGTGCTCGTGGACCGACGACTACAACTAATGAAAAACTGTTTTTT